These T cell receptor beta chains were read from a single sample in a study of T cells in Graves' hyperthyroidism and ophthalmopathy. One entry per CDR3 protein, called by TCRdb with MiXCR from the multiplex PCR reads. The table lists hundreds of thousands of distinct CDR3 sequences, roughly 25% of them singletons, with around four fifths in the top ten. Sequencing was carried out using blood. The receptors were gathered from a man in his fifties or sixties with Graves' hyperthyroidism. Each CDR3 is given with its conserved first and last residue. The order of the fields is clone size, D gene, CDR3 length, V gene, J gene, CDR3 protein, CDR3 DNA. D genes are given only for firm matches. Size is stated for part of the rows, as once, few or many counts, or as a class when the clone is expanded.

.	.	13	TRBV6-1	TRBJ2-7	CASKGPRVYEQHF	TGTGCCAGCAAAGGGCCGAGGGTCTACGAGCAGCACTTC
many	TRBD1	15	TRBV6-1	TRBJ1-5	CASSRTGTGNQPQHF	TGTGCCAGCAGCAGGACCGGGACAGGCAATCAGCCCCAGCATTTT
few	.	14	TRBV2	TRBJ2-1	CASSWWSSYNEQFF	TGTGCCAGCAGTTGGTGGAGCTCCTACAATGAGCAGTTCTTC
few	.	12	TRBV29-1	TRBJ2-1	CSARGGLNEQFF	TGCAGCGCCCGAGGGGGGTTGAATGAGCAGTTCTTC
.	.	14	TRBV6-1	TRBJ2-7	CASSETGRGNEQYF	TGTGCCAGCAGTGAAACGGGCAGGGGTAACGAGCAGTACTTC
few	TRBD1	13	TRBV6-1	TRBJ2-1	CASSDRVYNEQFF	TGTGCCAGCAGCGACAGGGTCTACAATGAGCAGTTCTTC
.	.	12	TRBV20-1	TRBJ2-5	CSASTPGETQYF	TGCAGTGCTTCGACTCCGGGGGAGACCCAGTACTTC
.	TRBD2	16	TRBV19	TRBJ2-1	CASSMRTSGSSHEQFF	TGTGCCAGTAGTATGAGGACTAGCGGGAGTTCTCATGAGCAGTTCTTC
.	TRBD2	18	TRBV20-1	TRBJ2-7	CSARPLIPGGPEDDEQYF	TGCAGTGCTAGACCCCTGATCCCGGGAGGGCCCGAGGACGACGAGCAGTACTTC
few	.	15	TRBV7-8	TRBJ2-2	CASSEYRAATGELFF	TGTGCCAGCAGCGAATACAGGGCGGCGACCGGGGAGCTGTTTTTT
many	TRBD1	14	TRBV6-1	TRBJ2-7	CASSEMDRGYEQYF	TGTGCCAGCAGTGAAATGGACAGGGGATACGAGCAGTACTTC
many	.	15	TRBV12-3/TRBV12-4	TRBJ2-7	CASSSGPGEDYEQYF	TGTGCCAGCAGTTCCGGTCCGGGTGAAGACTACGAGCAGTACTTC
few	.	13	TRBV7-3	TRBJ2-7	CASSLTWGREQYF	TGTGCCAGCAGCTTAACGTGGGGGCGCGAGCAGTACTTC
few	.	13	TRBV27	TRBJ2-2	CASRQGMTGELFF	TGTGCCAGCAGGCAGGGGATGACCGGGGAGCTGTTTTTT
.	.	15	TRBV5-5	TRBJ1-4	CASTTGGHWGEKLFF	TGTGCCAGCACCACCGGGGGACATTGGGGTGAAAAACTGTTTTTT
many	.	13	TRBV20-1	TRBJ1-2	CSARVHSGGSYTF	TGCAGTGCTAGAGTCCATTCAGGCGGGAGCTACACCTTC
many	.	12	TRBV3-1	TRBJ2-2	CASSQRTGELFF	TGTGCCAGCAGCCAGCGCACCGGGGAGCTGTTTTTT
few	TRBD2	15	TRBV5-1	TRBJ2-7	CASSLGPSGAYEQYF	TGCGCCAGCAGCTTGGGGCCTAGCGGCGCCTACGAGCAGTACTTC
few	.	15	TRBV30	TRBJ2-5	CAWSGSRQGRETQYF	TGTGCCTGGAGTGGTTCCCGGCAGGGGCGAGAGACCCAGTACTTC
many	.	11	TRBV2	TRBJ2-1	CAIQGRYEQFF	TGTGCCATTCAAGGGCGATATGAGCAGTTCTTC
.	.	15	TRBV11-2	TRBJ1-2	CASSLGTSGALGYTF	TGTGCCAGCAGCTTGGGGACATCTGGGGCGTTAGGCTACACCTTC
few	.	12	TRBV6-1	TRBJ1-1	CATKGGAAEAFF	TGTGCCACCAAAGGGGGGGCCGCTGAAGCTTTCTTT
few	TRBD2	16	TRBV11-2	TRBJ2-1	CASSSRTSGKGNEQFF	TGTGCCAGCAGCTCAAGGACTAGCGGGAAGGGGAACGAGCAGTTCTTC
.	.	15	TRBV6-1	TRBJ2-3	CASTEPRGGTDTQYF	TGTGCCAGCACCGAACCCAGGGGGGGCACAGATACGCAGTATTTT
.	.	14	TRBV29-1	TRBJ2-3	CSVETGGSTDTQYF	TGCAGCGTTGAAACTGGGGGGAGCACAGATACGCAGTATTTT
.	TRBD2	14	TRBV6-1	TRBJ2-2	CASSGLAGAGKLFF	TGTGCCAGCAGTGGACTAGCGGGAGCCGGGAAGCTGTTTTTT
.	.	12	TRBV6-6	TRBJ1-1	CASSYGGAGAFF	TGTGCCAGCAGTTACGGAGGGGCGGGAGCTTTCTTT
.	TRBD2	13	TRBV20-1	TRBJ2-5	CSLTGGPQETQYF	TGCAGTCTTACGGGGGGGCCCCAAGAGACCCAGTACTTC
.	.	16	TRBV5-1	TRBJ2-3	CASSHPGEEVSDTQYF	TGCGCCAGCAGCCACCCTGGCGAGGAGGTGTCAGATACGCAGTATTTT
many	.	15	TRBV2	TRBJ2-5	CASSEDFGAGETQYF	TGTGCCAGCAGTGAAGATTTTGGGGCCGGAGAGACCCAGTACTTC
few	.	14	TRBV20-1	TRBJ2-3	CSASKSGSTDTQYF	TGCAGTGCTAGTAAAAGCGGGAGCACAGATACGCAGTATTTT
.	.	13	TRBV19	TRBJ1-1	CASSIVQNTEAFF	TGTGCCAGTAGTATAGTCCAGAACACTGAAGCTTTCTTT
many	TRBD2	15	TRBV2	TRBJ2-1	CASSVGLAGYNEQFF	TGTGCCAGCAGTGTAGGACTAGCGGGCTACAATGAGCAGTTCTTC
.	TRBD2	16	TRBV28	TRBJ2-3	CASSPRLAPYTDTQYF	TGTGCCAGCAGCCCCAGACTAGCTCCTTACACAGATACGCAGTATTTT
.	TRBD1	17	TRBV15	TRBJ2-2	CATNVDRGSLNTGELFF	TGTGCCACCAACGTAGACAGGGGAAGCTTGAACACCGGGGAGCTGTTTTTT
.	.	15	TRBV28	TRBJ2-4	CASSLGFQARSIQYF	TGTGCCAGCTCCCTAGGTTTTCAGGCTAGAAGCATTCAGTACTTC
.	.	14	TRBV6-2/TRBV6-3	TRBJ2-7	CASSYERGSYKQYF	TGTGCCAGCAGTTACGAACGGGGAAGCTACAAGCAGTACTTC
few	TRBD1	15	TRBV19	TRBJ1-5	CATRVQGAFNQPQHF	TGTGCCACCCGCGTTCAGGGGGCATTCAATCAGCCCCAGCATTTT
.	.	14	TRBV12-5	TRBJ1-2	CASGPSTGFDGYTF	TGTGCTAGTGGGCCATCTACAGGGTTTGATGGCTACACCTTC
few	.	15	TRBV20-1	TRBJ1-1	CSARKGLGPTTEAFF	TGCAGTGCTAGAAAGGGGTTGGGGCCGACCACTGAAGCTTTCTTT
many	.	15	TRBV20-1	TRBJ1-1	CSARDLTGQKGEAFF	TGCAGTGCTAGAGATTTGACAGGCCAGAAGGGTGAAGCTTTCTTT
many	.	14	TRBV7-2	TRBJ2-2	CASSLLVQAGELFF	TGTGCCAGCAGCTTACTCGTTCAGGCCGGGGAGCTGTTTTTT
many	.	15	TRBV5-1	TRBJ2-5	CASSLGTGDQETQYF	TGCGCCAGCAGCTTGGGCACAGGCGACCAAGAGACCCAGTACTTC
few	TRBD2	15	TRBV6-1	TRBJ2-7	CASSEGLAGVYEQYF	TGTGCCAGCAGCGAGGGACTAGCGGGAGTCTACGAGCAGTACTTC
.	.	14	TRBV11-3	TRBJ1-6	CASSLYSSNSPLHF	TGTGCCAGCAGCTTATACAGCTCTAATTCACCCCTCCACTTT
many	.	13	TRBV11-2	TRBJ2-5	CASSLPPEQAQYF	TGTGCCAGCAGCTTACCGCCCGAGCAGGCCCAGTACTTC
.	.	14	TRBV19	TRBJ1-5	CASRSGGGLQPQHF	TGTGCCAGTAGATCTGGGGGGGGTCTACAGCCCCAGCATTTT
few	.	15	TRBV10-3	TRBJ2-1	CAISESQLFYNEQFF	TGTGCCATCAGTGAGTCGCAACTTTTCTACAATGAGCAGTTCTTC
.	TRBD1	18	TRBV12-3/TRBV12-4	TRBJ1-2	CASSLTSAGQGARYGYTF	TGTGCCAGCAGTCTGACCTCGGCGGGACAGGGGGCGCGATATGGCTACACCTTC
.	.	13	TRBV2	TRBJ2-3	CASSVQNTDTQYF	TGTGCCAGCAGTGTTCAAAACACAGATACGCAGTATTTT
.	TRBD2	14	TRBV9	TRBJ2-7	CASSVASGNNEQYF	TGTGCCAGCAGCGTAGCTAGCGGGAACAACGAGCAGTACTTC
.	TRBD2	15	TRBV12-3/TRBV12-4	TRBJ2-5	CASSLSGGGEETQYF	TGTGCCAGCAGTTTATCGGGAGGGGGGGAAGAGACCCAGTACTTC
.	TRBD2	17	TRBV3-1	TRBJ2-2	CASSQGLAGANTGELFF	TGTGCCAGCAGCCAGGGACTAGCGGGAGCGAACACCGGGGAGCTGTTTTTT
.	TRBD2	15	TRBV20-1	TRBJ2-1	CSASPRDQTSWSQFF	TGCAGTGCTAGCCCGAGGGATCAGACTAGCTGGTCGCAGTTCTTC
.	.	13	TRBV11-2	TRBJ2-5	CASSLFIQETQYF	TGTGCCAGCAGCTTGTTCATCCAAGAGACCCAGTACTTC